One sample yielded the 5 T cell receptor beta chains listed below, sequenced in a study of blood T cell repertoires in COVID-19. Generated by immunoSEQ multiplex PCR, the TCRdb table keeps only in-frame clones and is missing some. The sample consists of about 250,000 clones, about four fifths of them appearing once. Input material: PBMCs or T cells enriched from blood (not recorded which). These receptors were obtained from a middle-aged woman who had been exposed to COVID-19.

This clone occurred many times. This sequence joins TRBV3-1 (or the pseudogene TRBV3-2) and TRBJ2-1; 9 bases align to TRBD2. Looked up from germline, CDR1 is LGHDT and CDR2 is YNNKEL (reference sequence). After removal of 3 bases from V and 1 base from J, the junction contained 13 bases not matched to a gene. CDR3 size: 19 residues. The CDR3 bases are TGTGCCAGCAGCCATCTGAAGCGGGGACTAGCCGTTTCCTACAATGAGCAGTTCTTC. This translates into CASSHLKRGLAVSYNEQFF.

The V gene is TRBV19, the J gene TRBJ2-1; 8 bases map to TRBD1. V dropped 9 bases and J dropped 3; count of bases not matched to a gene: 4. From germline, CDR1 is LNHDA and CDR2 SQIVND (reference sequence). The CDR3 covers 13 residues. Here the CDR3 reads CASGTGFYNEQFF. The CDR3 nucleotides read TGTGCCAGCGGGACAGGTTTCTACAATGAGCAGTTCTTC.

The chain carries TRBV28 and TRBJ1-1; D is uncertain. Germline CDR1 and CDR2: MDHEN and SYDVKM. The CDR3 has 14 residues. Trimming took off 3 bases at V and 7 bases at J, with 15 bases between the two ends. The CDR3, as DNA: TGTGCCAGCAGTTTCAGCGGTGTGGACCATGAAGCTTTCTTT. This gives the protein CASSFSGVDHEAFF.

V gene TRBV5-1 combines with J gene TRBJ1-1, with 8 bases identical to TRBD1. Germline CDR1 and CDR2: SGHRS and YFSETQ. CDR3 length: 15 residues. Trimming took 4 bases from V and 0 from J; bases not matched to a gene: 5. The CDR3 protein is CASSKMTGVNTEAFF. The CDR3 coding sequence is TGCGCCAGCAGCAAAATGACAGGGGTGAACACTGAAGCTTTCTTT.

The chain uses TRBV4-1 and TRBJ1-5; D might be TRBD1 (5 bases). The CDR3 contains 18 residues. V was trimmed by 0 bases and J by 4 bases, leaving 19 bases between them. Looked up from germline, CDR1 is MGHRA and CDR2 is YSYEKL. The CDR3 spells CASSQEGGTARGNQPQHF. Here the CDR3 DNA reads TGCGCCAGCAGCCAAGAGGGCGGAACTGCGCGGGGGAATCAGCCCCAGCATTTT.